Listed below are T cell receptor beta chains from one sample, sequenced in a study of Ad26.COV2.S vaccination and SARS-CoV-2 variants. Profiled with immunoSEQ multiplex PCR; TCRdb holds only in-frame clones, not every one. The repertoire holds around 450,000 clones, with 89% as singletons. The input for sequencing was peripheral blood, taken in a trial of Ad26.COV2.S vaccine versus placebo. All receptors derive from a person between 18 and 65 years old who received the Ad26.COV2.S COVID-19 vaccine or a placebo. CDR3s include the opening cysteine and the closing phenylalanine or tryptophan. D genes are given only for firm matches. Rows may omit the clone size; those that give it use once, few, many or a size class.

.	TRBJ1-1	.	TRBV19	CASSIVPSGNTEAFF	TGTGCCAGTAGTATAGTGCCTTCTGGGAACACTGAAGCTTTCTTT
.	TRBJ2-1	.	TRBV5-4	CASSLQGDEQFF	TGTGCCAGCAGCTTGCAAGGGGATGAGCAGTTCTTC
.	TRBJ2-5	.	TRBV24-1	CATSDFSGQETQYF	TGTGCCACCAGTGATTTTTCGGGACAAGAGACCCAGTACTTC
.	TRBJ1-5	.	TRBV7-9	CASSLDLAAGYSNQPQHF	TGTGCCAGCAGCTTAGATCTTGCAGCCGGTTATAGCAATCAGCCCCAGCATTTT
.	TRBJ2-2	once	TRBV7-8	CASSRTNTGELFF	TGTGCCAGCAGCAGGACCAACACCGGGGAGCTGTTTTTT
TRBD1	TRBJ1-2	.	TRBV3-1/TRBV3-2	CASSQPTDRDGYTF	TGTGCCAGCAGCCAACCAACGGACAGGGATGGCTACACCTTC
.	TRBJ1-5	.	TRBV5-5	CASSLDDSLINQPQHF	TGTGCCAGCAGCTTGGACGACAGCTTAATCAATCAGCCCCAGCATTTT
.	TRBJ1-3	.	TRBV12-3/TRBV12-4	CASSFLDTIYF	TGTGCCAGCAGTTTTTTAGACACCATATATTTT
.	TRBJ1-2	.	TRBV5-4	CATWGGYGYTF	TGTGCCACCTGGGGAGGCTATGGCTACACCTTC
.	TRBJ2-3	.	TRBV18	CASSPISSPDTQYF	TGTGCCAGCTCACCAATTTCTTCTCCAGATACGCAGTATTTT
TRBD2	TRBJ2-3	.	TRBV7-8	CASSLGLAGGSTDTQYF	TGTGCCAGCAGCTTAGGACTAGCGGGGGGTAGCACAGATACGCAGTATTTT
TRBD2	TRBJ2-1	.	TRBV7-9	CASSLAGGGLYNEQFF	TGTGCCAGCAGCTTAGCTGGGGGAGGGCTCTACAATGAGCAGTTCTTC
.	TRBJ1-5	few	TRBV4-3	CASSPLWQGNQPQHF	TGCGCCAGCAGCCCCCTCTGGCAGGGTAATCAGCCCCAGCATTTT
.	TRBJ2-1	.	TRBV12-3/TRBV12-4	CASSFFKGGRSFF	TGTGCCAGCAGTTTTTTCAAGGGGGGTAGGTCGTTCTTC
.	TRBJ1-2	.	TRBV14	CASSRQGPNYGYTF	TGTGCCAGCAGCCGTCAGGGGCCCAACTATGGCTACACCTTC
.	TRBJ2-7	.	TRBV28	CASSVRLSSYEQYF	TGTGCCAGCAGTGTACGGTTAAGCTCCTACGAGCAGTACTTC
.	TRBJ2-7	once	TRBV28	CASTSFIGREGGYEQYF	TGTGCCAGCACCTCTTTTATCGGACGCGAGGGGGGCTACGAGCAGTACTTC
TRBD2	TRBJ2-1	.	TRBV5-1	CASSKPAGGSYNEQFF	TGCGCCAGCAGCAAACCAGCGGGGGGCTCCTACAATGAGCAGTTCTTC
.	TRBJ2-5	.	TRBV7-8	CASSLEAPHRSQYF	TGTGCCAGCAGCTTAGAAGCCCCCCATCGCTCCCAGTACTTC
.	TRBJ2-6	.	TRBV3-1/TRBV3-2	CASKGSGANVLTF	TGTGCCAGCAAGGGCTCTGGGGCCAACGTCCTGACTTTC
TRBD1	TRBJ1-1	.	TRBV11-3	CASSPRGRNTEAFF	TGTGCCAGCAGCCCCAGGGGGAGGAACACTGAAGCTTTCTTT
TRBD2	TRBJ2-3	.	TRBV20-1	CSASRREGGVGTDTQYF	TGCAGTGCTAGTCGCCGGGAGGGAGGGGTCGGGACAGATACGCAGTATTTT
.	TRBJ2-5	once	TRBV12-3/TRBV12-4	CASSLLATGTQYF	TGTGCCAGCAGTTTACTAGCGACGGGGACCCAGTACTTC
.	TRBJ2-1	.	TRBV27	CASTGRAGCIF	TGTGCCAGCACCGGTCGGGCTGGGTGTATCTTC
.	TRBJ2-3	.	TRBV24-1	CATRSRDTQYF	TGTGCCACCCGGAGCAGGGATACGCAGTATTTT
TRBD1	TRBJ2-3	.	TRBV3-1/TRBV3-2	CASSRGDRGIRTDTQYF	TGTGCCAGCAGTCGCGGGGACAGGGGGATTCGCACAGATACGCAGTATTTT
.	TRBJ1-3	once	TRBV9	CASSVDAVAGNTIYF	TGTGCCAGCAGCGTAGATGCGGTGGCTGGAAACACCATATATTTT
.	TRBJ1-1	.	TRBV7-2	CASSFPPGGMNTEAFF	TGTGCCAGCAGCTTCCCGCCCGGGGGAATGAACACTGAAGCTTTCTTT
TRBD2	TRBJ2-2	.	TRBV6-4	CASGSGQNTGELFF	TGTGCCAGCGGTAGCGGGCAGAACACCGGGGAGCTGTTTTTT
.	TRBJ1-5	once	TRBV18	CASSPLASNQPQHF	TGTGCCAGCTCACCATTAGCTAGCAATCAGCCCCAGCATTTT
TRBD1	TRBJ1-4	.	TRBV2	CASSEPGGADEKLFF	TGTGCCAGCAGCGAACCAGGGGGCGCGGATGAAAAACTGTTTTTT
.	TRBJ1-2	.	TRBV4-1	CASSHQGRNYGYTF	TGCGCCAGCAGCCACCAGGGGCGGAACTATGGCTACACCTTC
TRBD1	TRBJ2-1	.	TRBV9	CASSVASPGTGNEQFF	TGTGCCAGCAGCGTAGCCTCCCCTGGGACAGGGAATGAGCAGTTCTTC
.	TRBJ1-4	.	TRBV5-1	CASSREGAFEKLFF	TGCGCCAGCAGCCGCGAAGGGGCCTTTGAAAAACTGTTTTTT
.	TRBJ1-4	.	TRBV5-4	CASSGSPNEKLFF	TGTGCCAGCAGCGGGTCGCCTAATGAAAAACTGTTTTTT
.	TRBJ1-1	.	TRBV4-3	CASSQDPQGGWPEAFF	TGCGCCAGCAGCCAAGATCCCCAGGGAGGGTGGCCTGAAGCTTTCTTT
.	TRBJ1-1	.	TRBV18	CASSPTQGTEAFF	TGTGCCAGCTCACCCACGCAGGGTACTGAAGCTTTCTTT
.	TRBJ2-7	once	TRBV11-2	CASPGGPYEQYF	TGTGCCAGCCCAGGAGGTCCCTACGAGCAGTACTTC
.	TRBJ1-4	once	TRBV5-1	CASSPDPRQGEKLFF	TGCGCCAGCAGCCCGGACCCCCGCCAGGGGGAAAAACTGTTTTTT
.	TRBJ2-5	.	TRBV5-1	CASSLAFGQQETQYF	TGCGCCAGCAGCTTGGCCTTCGGGCAGCAAGAGACCCAGTACTTC
.	TRBJ2-1	.	TRBV18	CASSLAYNEQFF	TGTGCCAGCTCACTAGCCTACAATGAGCAGTTCTTC
.	TRBJ1-3	.	TRBV5-6	CASTPGGPSGNTIYF	TGTGCCAGCACCCCGGGGGGGCCATCTGGAAACACCATATATTTT
TRBD1	TRBJ1-2	.	TRBV5-1	CASSLTLPGQGASSYTF	TGCGCCAGCAGCTTGACGCTTCCGGGACAGGGGGCGAGTAGCTACACCTTC
.	TRBJ2-3	.	TRBV7-9	CASSSRQPGIDTQYF	TGTGCCAGCAGCTCCAGACAGCCAGGGATCGATACGCAGTATTTT
TRBD1	TRBJ1-5	.	TRBV6-2/TRBV6-3	CASSIDRVWQPQHF	TGTGCCAGCAGTATAGACAGGGTGTGGCAGCCCCAGCATTTT
TRBD1	TRBJ2-1	.	TRBV6-5	CASSTAGQGADEQFF	TGTGCCAGCAGCACCGCGGGACAGGGGGCCGATGAGCAGTTCTTC
TRBD1	TRBJ1-6	.	TRBV28	CASSPGQDNSPLHF	TGTGCCAGCAGTCCCGGACAGGATAATTCACCCCTCCACTTT
TRBD1	TRBJ1-5	.	TRBV4-1	CASSQDRGPQPQHF	TGCGCCAGCAGCCAAGACAGGGGGCCTCAGCCCCAGCATTTT